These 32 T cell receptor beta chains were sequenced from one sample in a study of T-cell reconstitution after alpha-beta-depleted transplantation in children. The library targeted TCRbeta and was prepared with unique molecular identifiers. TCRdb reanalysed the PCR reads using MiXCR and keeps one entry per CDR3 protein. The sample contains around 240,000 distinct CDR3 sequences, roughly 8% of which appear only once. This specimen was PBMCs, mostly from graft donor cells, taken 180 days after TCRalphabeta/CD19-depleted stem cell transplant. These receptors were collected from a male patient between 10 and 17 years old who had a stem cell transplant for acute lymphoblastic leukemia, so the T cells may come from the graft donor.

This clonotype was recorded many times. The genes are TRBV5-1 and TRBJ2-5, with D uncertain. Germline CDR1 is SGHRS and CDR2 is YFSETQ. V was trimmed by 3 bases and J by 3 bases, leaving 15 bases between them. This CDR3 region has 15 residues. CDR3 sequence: CASSSGTAFEETQYF. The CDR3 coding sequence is TGCGCCAGCAGCTCAGGCACGGCTTTCGAAGAGACCCAGTACTTC.

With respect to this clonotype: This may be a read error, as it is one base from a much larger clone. CDR3 loop: CAGSLVGTGTDTQYF. Here the CDR3 DNA reads TGTGCCGGCAGCTTAGTGGGGACAGGTACAGATACGCAGTATTTT. This sequence joins TRBV7-6 and TRBJ2-3; TRBD1 matches 8 bases. CDR1 is SGHVS and CDR2 is FNYEAQ in the germline V gene. This CDR3 has 15 residues.

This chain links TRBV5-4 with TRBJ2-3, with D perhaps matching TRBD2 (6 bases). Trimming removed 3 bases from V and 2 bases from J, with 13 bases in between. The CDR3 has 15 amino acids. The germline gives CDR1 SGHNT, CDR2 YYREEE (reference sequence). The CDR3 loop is CASSSTGLLTDTQYF. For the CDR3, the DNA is TGTGCCAGCAGCTCGACGGGACTCCTCACAGATACGCAGTATTTT.

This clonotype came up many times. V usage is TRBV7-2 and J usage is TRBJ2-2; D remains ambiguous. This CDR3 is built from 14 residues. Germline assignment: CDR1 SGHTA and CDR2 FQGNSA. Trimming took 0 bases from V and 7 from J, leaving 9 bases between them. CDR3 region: CASSLARSNGELFF. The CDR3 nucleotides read TGTGCCAGCAGCTTAGCGCGAAGTAACGGGGAGCTGTTTTTT.

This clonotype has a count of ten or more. CDR3 region: CASSFGGDGTQYF. CDR3 DNA: TGTGCCAGCAGTTTTGGGGGGGACGGTACGCAGTATTTT. V is TRBV12-3 or TRBV12-4 and J is TRBJ2-3; 7 nucleotides match TRBD2. The J segment lost 8 bases and the V segment lost 3 bases, leaving 5 bases of the junction unmatched. The CDR3 loop spans 13 amino acids.

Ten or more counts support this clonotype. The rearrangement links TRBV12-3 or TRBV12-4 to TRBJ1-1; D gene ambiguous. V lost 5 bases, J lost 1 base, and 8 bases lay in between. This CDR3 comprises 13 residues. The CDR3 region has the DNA TGTGCCAGCAGTCTTACAAGGAACACTGAAGCTTTCTTT. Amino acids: CASSLTRNTEAFF.

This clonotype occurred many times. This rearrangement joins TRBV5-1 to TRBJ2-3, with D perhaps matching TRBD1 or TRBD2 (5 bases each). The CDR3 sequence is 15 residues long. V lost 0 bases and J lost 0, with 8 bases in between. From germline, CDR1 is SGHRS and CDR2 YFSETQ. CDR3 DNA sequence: TGCGCCAGCAGCTTGGTCGGGGCTAGCACAGATACGCAGTATTTT. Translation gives CASSLVGASTDTQYF.

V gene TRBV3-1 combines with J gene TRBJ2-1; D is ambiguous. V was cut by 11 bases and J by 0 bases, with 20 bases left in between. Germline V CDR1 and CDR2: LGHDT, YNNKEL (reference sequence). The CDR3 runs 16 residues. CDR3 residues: CASCPHVASSYNEQFF. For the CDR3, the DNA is TGTGCCTCCTGCCCGCACGTGGCCAGCTCCTACAATGAGCAGTTCTTC.

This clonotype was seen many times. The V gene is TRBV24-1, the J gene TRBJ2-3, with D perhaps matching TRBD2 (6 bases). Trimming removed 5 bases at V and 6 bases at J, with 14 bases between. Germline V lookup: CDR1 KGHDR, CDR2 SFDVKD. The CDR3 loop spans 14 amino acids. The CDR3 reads CATSAPSRGDTQYF. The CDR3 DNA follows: TGTGCCACCAGTGCGCCTAGTCGGGGGGATACGCAGTATTTT.

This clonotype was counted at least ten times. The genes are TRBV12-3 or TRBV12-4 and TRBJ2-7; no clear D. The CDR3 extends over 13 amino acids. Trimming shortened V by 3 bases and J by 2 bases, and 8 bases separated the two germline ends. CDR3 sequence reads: CASSFIGAYEQYF. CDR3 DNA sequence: TGTGCCAGCAGTTTTATAGGCGCCTACGAGCAGTACTTC.

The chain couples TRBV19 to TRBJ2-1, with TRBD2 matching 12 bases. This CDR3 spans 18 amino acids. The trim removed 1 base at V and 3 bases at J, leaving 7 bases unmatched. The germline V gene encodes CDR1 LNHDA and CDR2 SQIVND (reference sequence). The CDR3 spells CASSIASGRALFYNEQFF. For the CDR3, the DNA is TGTGCCAGTAGTATAGCTAGCGGGAGGGCCCTTTTCTACAATGAGCAGTTCTTC.

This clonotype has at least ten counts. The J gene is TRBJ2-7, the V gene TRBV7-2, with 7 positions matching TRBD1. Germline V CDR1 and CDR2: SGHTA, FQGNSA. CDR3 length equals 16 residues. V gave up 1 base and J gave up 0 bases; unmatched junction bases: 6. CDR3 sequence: CASSLEARGSSYEQYF. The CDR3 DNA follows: TGTGCCAGCAGCTTAGAGGCCAGGGGGAGCTCCTACGAGCAGTACTTC.

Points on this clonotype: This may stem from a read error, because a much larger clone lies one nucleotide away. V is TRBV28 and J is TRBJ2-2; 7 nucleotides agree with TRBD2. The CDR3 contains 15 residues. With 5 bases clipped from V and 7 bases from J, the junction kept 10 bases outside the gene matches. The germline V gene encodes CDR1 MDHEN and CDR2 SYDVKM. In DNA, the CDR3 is TGTGCCAGCAGTCTCTGGGGGGGAACGGTCGGGGAGCTGTTTTTT. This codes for CASSLWGGTVGELFF.

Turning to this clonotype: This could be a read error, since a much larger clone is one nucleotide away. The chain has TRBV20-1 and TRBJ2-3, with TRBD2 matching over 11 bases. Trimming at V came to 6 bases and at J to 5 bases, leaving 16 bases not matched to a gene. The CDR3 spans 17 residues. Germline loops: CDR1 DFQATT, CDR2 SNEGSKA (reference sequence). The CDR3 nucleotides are TGCAGTGCGAGCCGAATAGCGGGAGGGCCTAAGGGAGATACGCAGTATTTT. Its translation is CSASRIAGGPKGDTQYF.

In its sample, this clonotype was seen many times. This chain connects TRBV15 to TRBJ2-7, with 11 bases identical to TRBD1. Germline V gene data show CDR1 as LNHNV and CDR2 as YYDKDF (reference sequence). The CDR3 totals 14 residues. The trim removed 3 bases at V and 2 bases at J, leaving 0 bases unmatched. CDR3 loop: CATSRDRGPYEQYF. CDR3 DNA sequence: TGTGCCACCAGCAGGGACAGGGGGCCCTACGAGCAGTACTTC.

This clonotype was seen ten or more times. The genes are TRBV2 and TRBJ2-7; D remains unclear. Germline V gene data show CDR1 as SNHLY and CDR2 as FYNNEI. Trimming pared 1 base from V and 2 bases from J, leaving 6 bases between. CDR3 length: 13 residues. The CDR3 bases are TGTGCCAGCAGTGAAGGCCATACCTACGAGCAGTACTTC. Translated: CASSEGHTYEQYF.

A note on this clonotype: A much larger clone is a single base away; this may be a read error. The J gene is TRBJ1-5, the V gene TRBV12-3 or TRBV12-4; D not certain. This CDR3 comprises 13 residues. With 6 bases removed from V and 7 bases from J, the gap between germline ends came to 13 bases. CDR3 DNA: TGTGCCAGCAGCCTGGGCACGCGGCAGCCCCAGCATTTT. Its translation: CASSLGTRQPQHF.

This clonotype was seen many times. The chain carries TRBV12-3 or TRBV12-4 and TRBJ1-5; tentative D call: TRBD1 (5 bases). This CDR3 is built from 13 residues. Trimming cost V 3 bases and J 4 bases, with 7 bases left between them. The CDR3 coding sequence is TGTGCCAGCAGTTTCCGACAGAATCAGCCCCAGCATTTT. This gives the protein CASSFRQNQPQHF.

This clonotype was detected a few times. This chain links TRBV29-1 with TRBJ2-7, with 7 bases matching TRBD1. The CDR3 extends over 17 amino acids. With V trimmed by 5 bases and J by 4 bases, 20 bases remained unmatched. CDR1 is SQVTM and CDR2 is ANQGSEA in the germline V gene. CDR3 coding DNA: TGCAGCGTTAGTCTCGTCGATCCCCGGGACAGCAATTACGAGCAGTACTTC. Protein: CSVSLVDPRDSNYEQYF.

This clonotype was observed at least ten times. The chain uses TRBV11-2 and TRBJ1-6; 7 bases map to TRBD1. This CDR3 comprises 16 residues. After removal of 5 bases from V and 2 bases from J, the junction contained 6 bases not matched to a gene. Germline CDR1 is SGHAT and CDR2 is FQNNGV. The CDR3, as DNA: TGTGCCAGCAGCGAACAGGGGCCAACCTATAATTCACCCCTCCACTTT. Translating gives CASSEQGPTYNSPLHF.

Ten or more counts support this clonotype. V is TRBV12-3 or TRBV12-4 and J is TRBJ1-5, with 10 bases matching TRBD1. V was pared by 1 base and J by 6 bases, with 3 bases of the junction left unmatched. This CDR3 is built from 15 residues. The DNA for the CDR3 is TGTGCCAGCAGTTTAGGACAGGGGGCGAGTCAGCCCCAGCATTTT. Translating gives CASSLGQGASQPQHF.

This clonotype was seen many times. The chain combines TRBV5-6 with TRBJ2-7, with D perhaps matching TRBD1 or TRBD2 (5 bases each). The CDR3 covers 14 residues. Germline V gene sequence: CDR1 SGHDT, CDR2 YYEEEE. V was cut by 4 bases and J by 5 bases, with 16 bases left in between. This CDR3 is CASSAGAGVDEQYF. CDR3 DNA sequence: TGTGCCAGCAGCGCTGGGGCGGGCGTCGACGAGCAGTACTTC.

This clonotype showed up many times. CDR3 nucleotides: TGCAGCGCCGAAGGCGGGAACAATGAGCAGTTCTTC. This codes for CSAEGGNNEQFF. V gene TRBV29-1 combines with J gene TRBJ2-1, with a possible D match to TRBD2 (6 bases). V shed 7 bases and J shed 5 bases, with 12 bases lying between them. The length of the CDR3 is 12 residues. The germline V gene encodes CDR1 SQVTM and CDR2 ANQGSEA.

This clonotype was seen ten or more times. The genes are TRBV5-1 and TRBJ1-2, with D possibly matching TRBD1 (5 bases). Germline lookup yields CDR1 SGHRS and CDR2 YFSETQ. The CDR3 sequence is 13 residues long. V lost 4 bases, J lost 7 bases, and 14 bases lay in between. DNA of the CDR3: TGCGCCAGCAGCCCCAACAGGCATCTTGGCTACACCTTC. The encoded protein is CASSPNRHLGYTF.

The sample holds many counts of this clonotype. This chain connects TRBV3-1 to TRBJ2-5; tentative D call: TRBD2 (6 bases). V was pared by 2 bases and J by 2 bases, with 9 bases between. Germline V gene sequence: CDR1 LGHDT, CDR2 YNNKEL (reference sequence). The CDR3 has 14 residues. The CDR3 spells CASSQKSGQETQYF. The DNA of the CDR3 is TGTGCCAGCAGCCAAAAGAGCGGGCAAGAGACCCAGTACTTC.

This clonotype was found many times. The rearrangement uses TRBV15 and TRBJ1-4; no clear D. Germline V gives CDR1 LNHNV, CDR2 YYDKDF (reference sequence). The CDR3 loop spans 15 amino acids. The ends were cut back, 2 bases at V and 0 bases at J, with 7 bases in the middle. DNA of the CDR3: TGTGCCACCAGCAGATCTACTGCAACTAATGAAAAACTGTTTTTT. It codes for CATSRSTATNEKLFF.

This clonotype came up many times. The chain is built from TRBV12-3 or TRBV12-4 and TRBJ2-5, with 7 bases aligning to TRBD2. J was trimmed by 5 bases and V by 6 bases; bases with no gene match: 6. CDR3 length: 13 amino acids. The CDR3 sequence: CASSSTSDETQYF. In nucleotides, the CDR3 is TGTGCCAGCAGCAGTACTAGCGACGAGACCCAGTACTTC.

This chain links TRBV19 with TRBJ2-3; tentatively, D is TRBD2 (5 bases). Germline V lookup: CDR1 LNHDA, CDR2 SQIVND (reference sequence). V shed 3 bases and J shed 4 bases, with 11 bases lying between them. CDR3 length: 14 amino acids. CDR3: CASSIGLPPDTQYF. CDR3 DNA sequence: TGTGCCAGTAGTATTGGACTGCCGCCAGATACGCAGTATTTT.

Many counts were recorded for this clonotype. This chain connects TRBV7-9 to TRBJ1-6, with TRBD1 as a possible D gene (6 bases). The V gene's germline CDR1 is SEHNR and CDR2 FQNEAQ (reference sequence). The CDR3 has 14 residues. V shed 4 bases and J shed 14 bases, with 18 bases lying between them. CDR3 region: CASSYDGGQRTLHF. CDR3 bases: TGTGCCAGCAGCTATGACGGGGGCCAGAGGACCCTCCACTTT.

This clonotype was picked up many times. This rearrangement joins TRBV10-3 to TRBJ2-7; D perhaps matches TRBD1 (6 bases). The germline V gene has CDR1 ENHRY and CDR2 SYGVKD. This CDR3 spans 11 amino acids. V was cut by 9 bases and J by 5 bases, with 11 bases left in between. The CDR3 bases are TGTGCCATACAGGGTACCCACGAGCAGTACTTC. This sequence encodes CAIQGTHEQYF.

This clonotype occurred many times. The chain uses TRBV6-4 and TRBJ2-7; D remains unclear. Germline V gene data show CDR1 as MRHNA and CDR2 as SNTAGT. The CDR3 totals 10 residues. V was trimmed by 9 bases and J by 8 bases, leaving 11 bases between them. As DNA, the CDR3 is TGTGCCAGAATGGACCTTCAGCAGTACTTC. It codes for CARMDLQQYF.

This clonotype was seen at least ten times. CDR3 loop: CASSPRLSNQPQHF. The DNA for the CDR3 is TGTGCCAGCAGTCCACGACTTTCTAATCAGCCCCAGCATTTT. V usage is TRBV27 and J usage is TRBJ1-5, with D uncertain. The germline V gene has CDR1 MNHEY and CDR2 SMNVEV (reference sequence). This CDR3 has 14 amino acids. V lost 5 bases and J lost 4, with 12 bases in between.